This record concerns one T cell receptor (beta chain) sequence. The antigen remains undetermined. Germline V lookup: CDR1 SGHRS, CDR2 YFSETQ. CDR3 length: 16 residues. The trim removed 2 bases at V and 2 bases at J, leaving 6 bases unmatched. The sample comes from a study of radiotherapy plus CTLA-4 blockade in lung cancer. Broader study findings: In blood, TCR clones derived from the tumor expanded after radiotherapy plus ipilimumab.

Here immunoSEQ multiplex PCR was the method, and the copy in TCRdb shows in-frame clones only, minus some. The data hold about 15,000 clones, with 72% observed a single time. The sequencing used peripheral blood, collected from a patient treated with radiotherapy plus ipilimumab. The chain employs TRBV5-1 and TRBJ2-2, with 7 bases aligning to TRBD2. The receptor comes from a human donor with non-small cell lung cancer whose response to radiotherapy plus ipilimumab could not be evaluated. CDR3 amino acids: CASSFATGGNTGELFF. Written as DNA, the CDR3 is TGCGCCAGCAGCTTCGCTACGGGGGGTAACACCGGGGAGCTGTTTTTT.